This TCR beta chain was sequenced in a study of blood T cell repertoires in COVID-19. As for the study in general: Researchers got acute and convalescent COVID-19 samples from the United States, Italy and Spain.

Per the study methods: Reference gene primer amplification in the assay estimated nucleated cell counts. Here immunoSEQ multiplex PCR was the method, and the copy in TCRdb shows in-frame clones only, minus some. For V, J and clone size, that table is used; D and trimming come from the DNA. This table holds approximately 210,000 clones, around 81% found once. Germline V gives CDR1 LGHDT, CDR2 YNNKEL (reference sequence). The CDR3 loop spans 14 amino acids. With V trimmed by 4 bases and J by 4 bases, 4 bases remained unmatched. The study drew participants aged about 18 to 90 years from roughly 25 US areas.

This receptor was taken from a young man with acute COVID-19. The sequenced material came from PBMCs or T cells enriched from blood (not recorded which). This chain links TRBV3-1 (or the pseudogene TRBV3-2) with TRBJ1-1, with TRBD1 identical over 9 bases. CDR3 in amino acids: CASSLTQGATEAFF. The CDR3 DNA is TGTGCCAGCAGCCTTACACAGGGGGCCACTGAAGCTTTCTTT.